This T cell receptor beta chain was found in a study of PD-1 blockade in classical Hodgkin lymphoma. Each and every patient relapsed after autologous stem cell transplantation, and patients got differing brentuximab vedotin exposure. This clone has just a few counts. CDR3 size: 14 residues. Between the trimmed V and J ends, which lost 2 bases and 2 bases, there was a span of 7 bases. CDR1 MNHEY and CDR2 SMNVEV come from the germline V gene (reference sequence). Assay: immunoSEQ multiplex PCR; the TCRdb copy retains only in-frame clones and omits some. The table has about 13,000 clones, over 75% seen once.

This TCR came from a human donor with classical Hodgkin lymphoma. The rearrangement joins TRBV27 to TRBJ1-5; possibly TRBD1 for D (5 bases). Source: peripheral blood mononuclear cells (PBMCs), taken at baseline. CDR3 protein: CASSLRGGNQPQHF. DNA of the CDR3: TGTGCCAGCAGTTTAAGGGGTGGCAATCAGCCCCAGCATTTT.